This entry lists 8 T cell receptor beta chains sequenced from one sample in a study of CD8 T cells in Susac syndrome. Random hexamers were used to reverse transcribe roughly 0.45 to 1 ug of RNA. TCRdb re-derived calls from the immunoSEQ multiplex PCR reads in MiXCR, one entry per CDR3 protein. The table records about 190,000 distinct CDR3 sequences, around 95% of them present only once. The sequencing sample was made of CD8+ T cells from PBMCs. These receptors were obtained from a human donor with Susac syndrome.

V usage is TRBV20-1 and J usage is TRBJ2-1; 9 bases agree with TRBD2. Unmatched junction bases numbered 8, after V lost 0 bases and J lost 8 bases. CDR3 length equals 15 residues. Germline-derived CDR1 and CDR2 are DFQATT and SNEGSKA (reference sequence). CDR3 amino acids: CSARDLAGGGHEQFF. In DNA, the CDR3 is TGCAGTGCTAGAGATCTGGCGGGAGGGGGCCATGAGCAGTTCTTC.

This clonotype appeared a single time. The chain joins TRBV20-1 to TRBJ2-1; 9 bases fit TRBD2. Trimming took 2 bases from V and 8 from J; bases not matched to a gene: 13. CDR3 length: 16 amino acids. The V gene's germline CDR1 is DFQATT and CDR2 SNEGSKA (reference sequence). The CDR3 loop reads CSARRRERGVIDEQFF. The CDR3 DNA sequence: TGCAGTGCTAGAAGACGCGAGCGGGGGGTGATTGATGAGCAGTTCTTC.

V and J are TRBV7-6 and TRBJ1-1, with 7 bases matching TRBD1. This CDR3 region has 16 residues. Looked up from germline, CDR1 is SGHVS and CDR2 is FNYEAQ. J gave up 1 base and V 1 base, and 6 bases lay outside the gene matches. CDR3 nucleotides: TGTGCCAGCAGCTTAGTCTCCGGGACAGCGAACACTGAAGCTTTCTTT. As protein: CASSLVSGTANTEAFF.

V and J are TRBV27 and TRBJ2-7, with no clear D. Germline CDR1 is MNHEY and CDR2 is SMNVEV (reference sequence). The germline V and J ends were trimmed by 5 bases and 4 bases, with 15 bases remaining between them. The CDR3 spans 14 residues. The CDR3 DNA sequence: TGTGCCAGCAGTCTCCGAATCACTGATTACGAGCAGTACTTC. Amino acid sequence: CASSLRITDYEQYF.

The chain uses TRBV11-2 and TRBJ1-1; 8 nucleotides line up with TRBD1. V was pared by 3 bases and J by 2 bases, with 5 bases of the junction left unmatched. Germline V lookup: CDR1 SGHAT, CDR2 FQNNGV. The CDR3 runs 15 residues. This CDR3 reads CASSFLTGANTEAFF. CDR3 bases: TGTGCCAGCAGCTTTTTGACAGGGGCTAACACTGAAGCTTTCTTT.

This clonotype was observed once. The V call is TRBV11-2, the J call TRBJ1-2; 7 positions match TRBD1. The V segment lost 2 bases and the J segment 4 bases; nucleotides outside the gene matches: 7. Germline CDR1 reads SGHAT; CDR2 reads FQNNGV. This CDR3 has 15 amino acids. The CDR3: CASSLFLGQSYGYTF. The CDR3 DNA sequence: TGTGCCAGCAGCTTATTTCTGGGACAGTCCTATGGCTACACCTTC.

The V and J genes are TRBV4-1 and TRBJ1-4; D is possibly TRBD1 (6 bases). V was cut by 3 bases and J by 4 bases, with 12 bases left in between. This CDR3 is built from 15 residues. CDR1 is MGHRA, CDR2 YSYEKL, per germline. The DNA of the CDR3 is TGCGCCAGCAGCCACCCGGGACAACTTAATGAAAAACTGTTTTTT. Amino acid sequence: CASSHPGQLNEKLFF.

The gene calls are TRBV11-2 and TRBJ2-7; 7 bases are a match to TRBD1. Looked up from germline, CDR1 is SGHAT and CDR2 is FQNNGV. Germline trimming cut 5 bases from V and 2 bases from J; bases unmatched to any gene: 15. CDR3 length: 17 amino acids. As DNA, the CDR3 is TGTGCCAGCAGCCCAGCAGGGGGACAGTTAAGCACCTACGAGCAGTACTTC. Its protein product is CASSPAGGQLSTYEQYF.